The clone carrying this T cell receptor beta chain was counted only a few times. TCRdb recomputed calls from the RT-PCR reads with MiXCR, one row per CDR3 protein. This table holds around 580,000 distinct CDR3 sequences, 12% found once. The record originates from a study of response to subunit inactivated influenza vaccine. The CDR3 has 15 residues. The V gene end was trimmed by 0 bases and the J gene end by 6 bases; junction bases not matched to a gene: 8. The germline V gene has CDR1 DFQATT and CDR2 SNEGSKA (reference sequence). The clonotype originates from a man between 50 and 59 years old who received an inactivated influenza vaccine. This material consisted of PBMCs from blood, taken on the day of vaccination. This chain joins TRBV20-1 and TRBJ2-7; 10 bases line up with TRBD2. The CDR3 sequence is CSARDLAGGLREQYF. DNA for the CDR3: TGCAGTGCTAGAGATTTAGCGGGGGGACTCCGCGAGCAGTACTTC.